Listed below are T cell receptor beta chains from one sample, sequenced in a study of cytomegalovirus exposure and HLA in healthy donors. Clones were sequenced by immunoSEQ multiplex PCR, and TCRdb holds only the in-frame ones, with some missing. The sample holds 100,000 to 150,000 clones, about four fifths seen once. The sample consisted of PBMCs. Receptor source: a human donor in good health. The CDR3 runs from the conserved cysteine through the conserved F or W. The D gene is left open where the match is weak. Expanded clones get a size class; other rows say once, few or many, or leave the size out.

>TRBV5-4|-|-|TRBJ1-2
TGTGCCAGCAGCTTGGCTGGGGGCGGTGGCTACACCTTC
CASSLAGGGGYTF
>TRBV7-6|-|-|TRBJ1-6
TGTGCCAGCAGCTTAGGGAGCTCACCCCTCCACTTT
CASSLGSSPLHF
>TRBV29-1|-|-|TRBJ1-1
TGCAGCGTTGAAGACAGCGTGAACACTGAAGCTTTCTTT
CSVEDSVNTEAFF
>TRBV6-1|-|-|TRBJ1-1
TGTGCCAGCAGTGTTCGACAGTCTCTGAACACTGAAGCTTTCTTT
CASSVRQSLNTEAFF
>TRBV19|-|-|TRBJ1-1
TGTGCCAGTAGTGAACCTTACAGGGTGGTGAACACTGAAGCTTTCTTT
CASSEPYRVVNTEAFF
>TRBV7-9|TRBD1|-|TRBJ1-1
TGTGCCAGCAGCTACTGGACAGGGGGCCCCCGCGTTGGAGCTTTCTTT
CASSYWTGGPRVGAFF
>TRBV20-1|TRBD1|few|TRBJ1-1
TGCACTACAGGGGTGAACACTGAAGCTTTCTTT
CTTGVNTEAFF
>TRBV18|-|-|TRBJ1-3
TGTGCCAGCTCACCAACGGTCTCTGGAAACACCATATATTTT
CASSPTVSGNTIYF
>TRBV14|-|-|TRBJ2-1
TGTGCCAGCAGCCAAGATCGAGGCCCTTTCCGCTCCTACAATGAGCAGTTCTTC
CASSQDRGPFRSYNEQFF
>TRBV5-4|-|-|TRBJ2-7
TGTGCCAGCAGCGTTGACGCAGGGGCCTACGAGCAGTACTTC
CASSVDAGAYEQYF
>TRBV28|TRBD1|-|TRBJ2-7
TGTGCCAGCAGCTCTTCGGGGACAGCCTCCTACGAGCAGTACTTC
CASSSSGTASYEQYF
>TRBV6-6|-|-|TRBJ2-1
TGTGCCAGCAGTTACTCGAACAGCTATGAGCAGTTCTTC
CASSYSNSYEQFF
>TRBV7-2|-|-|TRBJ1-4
TGTGCCAGCAGCTTAGTCGGGGGTGAAAAACTGTTTTTT
CASSLVGGEKLFF
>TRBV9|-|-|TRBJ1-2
TGTGCCAGCAGCGTAGGCGCAGAGGACTATGGCTACACCTTC
CASSVGAEDYGYTF
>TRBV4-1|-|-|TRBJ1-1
TGCGCCAGCAGCCAGCCGATTGGCCTCACTGAAGCTTTCTTT
CASSQPIGLTEAFF
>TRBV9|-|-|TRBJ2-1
TGTGCCAGCACTTCCTACCCCGACTCCTACAATGAGCAGTTCTTC
CASTSYPDSYNEQFF
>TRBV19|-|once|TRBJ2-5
TGTGCCAGTAGTACAGACCAAGAGACCCAGTACTTC
CASSTDQETQYF
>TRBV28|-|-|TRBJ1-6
TGTGCCAGCGTCAATGAGGGTTCACCCCTCCACTTT
CASVNEGSPLHF
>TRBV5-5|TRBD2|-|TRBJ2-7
TGTGCCAGCAGCTTCAGCGGGGGGCGAGACGAGCAGTACTTC
CASSFSGGRDEQYF
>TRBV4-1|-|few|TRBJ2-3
TGCGCCAGCAGCCAAGTATCTACTAGCACAGATACGCAGTATTTT
CASSQVSTSTDTQYF
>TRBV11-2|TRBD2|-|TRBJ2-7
TGTGCCAGCAGCTCGCGACTGCTAGCGGCCCCCCCGGACGAGCAGTACTTC
CASSSRLLAAPPDEQYF
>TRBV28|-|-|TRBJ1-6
TGTGCCAGCAGAACCAGGGGCCTCTATAATTCACCCCTCCACTTT
CASRTRGLYNSPLHF
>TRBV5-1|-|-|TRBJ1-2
TGCGCCAGCAGCTTGGATGAGGGTGCGAGGGGCTACACCTTC
CASSLDEGARGYTF
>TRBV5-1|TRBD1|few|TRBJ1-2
TGCGCCAGCAGCTTGTCGGGACAGGGGTATGGCTACACCTTC
CASSLSGQGYGYTF
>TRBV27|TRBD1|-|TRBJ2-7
TGTGCCAGCAGTTTAAACAGGGGATACGAGCAGTACTTC
CASSLNRGYEQYF
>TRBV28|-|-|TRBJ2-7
TGTGCCAGCAGTTTAGGCCGCTCCTACGAGCAGTACTTC
CASSLGRSYEQYF
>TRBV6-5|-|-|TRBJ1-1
TGTGCCAGCAGTTCCAACCAGGACACGAACGCTGAAGCTTTCTTT
CASSSNQDTNAEAFF
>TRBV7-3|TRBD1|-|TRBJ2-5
TGTGCCAGCAGCCGAGGGACAGGGGAGACCCAGTACTTC
CASSRGTGETQYF
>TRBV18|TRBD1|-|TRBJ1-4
TGTGCCAGCTCCGCCTCCGGGACAGGGGGCGATTTTGAAAAACTGTTTTTT
CASSASGTGGDFEKLFF
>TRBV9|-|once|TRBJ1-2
TGTGCCAGCAGCGGAGGCTCGGGGGGGGGCGACGACTATGGCTACACCTTC
CASSGGSGGGDDYGYTF
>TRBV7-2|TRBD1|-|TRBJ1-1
TGTGCCAGCAGCTTACTGGGACAGAGGAACACTGAAGCTTTCTTT
CASSLLGQRNTEAFF
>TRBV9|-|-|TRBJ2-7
TGTGCCAGCAGCGTAGCGGCAGGGTCCTACGAGCAGTACTTC
CASSVAAGSYEQYF
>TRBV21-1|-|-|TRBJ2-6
TGTGCCAGCAGCAAACAGGGCTCTGGGGCCAACGTCCTGACTTTC
CASSKQGSGANVLTF
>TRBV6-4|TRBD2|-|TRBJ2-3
TGTGCCAGCAGTGACTCGTCAACTAGCGCCACAGATACGCAGTATTTT
CASSDSSTSATDTQYF
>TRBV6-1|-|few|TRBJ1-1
TGTGCCAGCAGCACGACAGTGAACACTGAAGCTTTCTTT
CASSTTVNTEAFF
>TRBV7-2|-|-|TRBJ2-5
TGTGCCAGCAGCTTAAGGGGTGTGGAGACCCAGTACTTC
CASSLRGVETQYF
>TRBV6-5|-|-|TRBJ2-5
TGTGCCAGCAGTCCACTAGGAGAGACCCAGTACTTC
CASSPLGETQYF
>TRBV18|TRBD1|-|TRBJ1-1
TGTGCCAGCTCACCAGGGACAGACACTGAAGCTTTCTTT
CASSPGTDTEAFF
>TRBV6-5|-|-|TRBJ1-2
TGTGCCAGCAGTGGCGGCGGGGCCAGCTATGGCTACACCTTC
CASSGGGASYGYTF
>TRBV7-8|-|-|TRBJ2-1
TGTGCCAGCAGCCAAACTCGACAGACTGAGCAGTTCTTC
CASSQTRQTEQFF
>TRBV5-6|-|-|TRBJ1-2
TGTGCCAGCAGACTCATGGGGCAGTTCTATGGCTACACCTTC
CASRLMGQFYGYTF
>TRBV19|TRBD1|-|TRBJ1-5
TGTGCCACCTCCCCAGCGACAGGGGGTCAGCCCCAGCATTTT
CATSPATGGQPQHF
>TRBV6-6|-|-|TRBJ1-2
TGTGCCAGCAGTTACCCCAAGGCAGGAGGGGATAGGGGCTACACCTTC
CASSYPKAGGDRGYTF
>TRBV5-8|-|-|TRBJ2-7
TGTGCCAGCAGCTTGGGAGTACGTCTAATGGGCGAGCAGTACTTC
CASSLGVRLMGEQYF
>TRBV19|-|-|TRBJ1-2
TGTGCCAGTAGTATTTCGGTGAACTATGGCTACACCTTC
CASSISVNYGYTF
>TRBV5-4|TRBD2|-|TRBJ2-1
TGTGCCAGCAGCTTGGGTAGCGGGGGCTCCTACAATGAGCAGTTCTTC
CASSLGSGGSYNEQFF
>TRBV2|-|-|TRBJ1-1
TGTGCCAGCAGTTTTCAATCGGGAGGGCAAGGTGAAGCTTTCTTT
CASSFQSGGQGEAFF
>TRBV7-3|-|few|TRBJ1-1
TGTGCCAGCAGCCGAACGGGACTCATGAACACTGAAGCTTTCTTT
CASSRTGLMNTEAFF